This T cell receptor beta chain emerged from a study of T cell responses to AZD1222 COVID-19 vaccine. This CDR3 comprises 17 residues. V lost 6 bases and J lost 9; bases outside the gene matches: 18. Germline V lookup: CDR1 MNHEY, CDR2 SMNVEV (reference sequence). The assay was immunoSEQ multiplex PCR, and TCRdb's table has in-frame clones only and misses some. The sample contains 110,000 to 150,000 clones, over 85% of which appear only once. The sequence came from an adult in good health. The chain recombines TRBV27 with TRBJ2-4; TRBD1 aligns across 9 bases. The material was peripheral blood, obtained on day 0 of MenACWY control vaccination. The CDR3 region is CASSTLGGQGNRGIQYF. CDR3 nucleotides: TGTGCCAGCAGCACCCTCGGGGGACAGGGAAACAGGGGCATTCAGTACTTC.